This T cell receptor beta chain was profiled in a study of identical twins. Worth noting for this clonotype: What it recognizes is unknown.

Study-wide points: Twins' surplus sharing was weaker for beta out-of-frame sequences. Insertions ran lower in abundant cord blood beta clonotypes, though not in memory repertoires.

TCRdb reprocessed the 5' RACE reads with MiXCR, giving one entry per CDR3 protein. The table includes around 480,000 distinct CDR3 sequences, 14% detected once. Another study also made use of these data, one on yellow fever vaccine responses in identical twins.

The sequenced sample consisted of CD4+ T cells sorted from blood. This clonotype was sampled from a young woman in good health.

CDR3 coding DNA: TGCAGTGCTGGTCGGGACAGGGCCTACAATGAGCAGTTCTTC. Protein sequence: CSAGRDRAYNEQFF. The V gene is TRBV20-1, the J gene TRBJ2-1; the match to TRBD1 covers 9 bases. This CDR3 is built from 14 residues. Germline V lookup: CDR1 DFQATT, CDR2 SNEGSKA (reference sequence). After removal of 5 bases from V and 2 bases from J, the junction contained 4 bases not matched to a gene.